These T cell receptor beta chains were read from a single sample in a study of shared clonotypes between healthy human individuals. Only in-frame clones appear in the TCRdb table, and some are missing; sequencing was by immunoSEQ multiplex PCR. The profile covers hundreds of thousands of clones, with more than 85% appearing a single time and under 30% taken by the ten largest. The sample was naive CD8+ T cells sorted from blood. The receptors stem from a man younger than 45 in good health. Each CDR3 is given with its conserved first and last residue. The order of the fields is V gene, J gene, clone size, D gene, CDR3 DNA, CDR3 protein. The D gene is left open where the match is weak. Size tells how often a clone was seen (once, few, many) or the class of an expanded clone, and some rows leave it out.

TRBV27	TRBJ1-4	-	-	TGTGCCAGCAGTTTTGCCGGGGGCCTACTTGAAAAACTGTTTTTT	CASSFAGGLLEKLFF
TRBV5-1	TRBJ1-3	-	-	TGCGCCCCGGGTTGGGGAACCATATATTTT	CAPGWGTIYF
TRBV11-2	TRBJ2-7	-	-	TGTGCCAGCCGCTCATCAAATGCGTTATCCCCCTACGAGCAGTACTTC	CASRSSNALSPYEQYF
TRBV4-1	TRBJ2-7	-	-	TGCGCCAGCAGCCAAGTTTGGGGAGCCGACTACGAGCAGTACTTC	CASSQVWGADYEQYF
TRBV9	TRBJ2-7	-	-	TGTGCCAGCAGCGTAGCTGAGGGGTCCTACGAGCAGTACTTC	CASSVAEGSYEQYF
TRBV27	TRBJ2-1	-	-	TGTGCCAGCAGCGGCCGGGACCCCGAAAACTACAATGAGCAGTTCTTC	CASSGRDPENYNEQFF
TRBV27	TRBJ2-7	-	-	TGTGCCAGCAGTTTGGGGGGTGCAGGCTACGAGCAGTACTTC	CASSLGGAGYEQYF
TRBV27	TRBJ2-5	-	TRBD1	TGTGCCAGCAGTTTAGGGACAGGGGGACACCAAGAGACCCAGTACTTC	CASSLGTGGHQETQYF
TRBV11-2	TRBJ2-2	-	-	TGTGCCAGCAGCTTAGGCGGAAGAACGAACACCGGGGAGCTGTTTTTT	CASSLGGRTNTGELFF
TRBV11-2	TRBJ1-1	-	TRBD1	TGTGCCAGCAGCCCGGAACGTGCAGGGGGTGCTGAAGCTTTCTTT	CASSPERAGGAEAFF
TRBV11-2	TRBJ2-7	-	-	TGTGCCAGCAGCTCGCCTAGCTTGTCCTCCTACGAGCAGTACTTC	CASSSPSLSSYEQYF
TRBV6-6	TRBJ1-3	-	-	TGTGCCAGCAGTGAGGACGCAAGCTCTGGAAACACCATATATTTT	CASSEDASSGNTIYF
TRBV4-3	TRBJ1-4	once	-	TGCGCCAGCAGCCAAGACTCAGGCTCTCCGGAAAAACTGTTTTTT	CASSQDSGSPEKLFF
TRBV7-9	TRBJ2-7	-	-	TGTGCCAGCAGCTTAGGGGACGGCGGGACCTACGAGCAGTACTTC	CASSLGDGGTYEQYF
TRBV6-4	TRBJ2-7	-	-	TGTGCCAGCAGACACAGGGTCCACGAGCAGTACTTC	CASRHRVHEQYF
TRBV28	TRBJ2-7	-	TRBD2	TGTGCCAGCAGCGACCCGGGACTAAACTACGAGCAGTACTTC	CASSDPGLNYEQYF
TRBV21-1	TRBJ1-3	once	-	TGTGCCAGCATAGACAGAAACTACCCCTCTGCCATATATTTT	CASIDRNYPSAIYF
TRBV7-9	TRBJ2-1	-	-	TGTGCCAGCAGCTTAAGCCCGCGCGATGAGCAGTTCTTC	CASSLSPRDEQFF
TRBV28	TRBJ1-2	-	TRBD1	TGTGCCAGCAGTTACACAGGGGTTAACTATGGCTACACCTTC	CASSYTGVNYGYTF
TRBV25-1	TRBJ2-7	-	-	TGTGCCAGCAGTGGAAGTAACGAGCAGTACTTC	CASSGSNEQYF
TRBV5-1	TRBJ2-1	-	-	TGCGCCAGCAGCCTGGGTGGCCCGGGTCACAATGAGCAGTTCTTC	CASSLGGPGHNEQFF
TRBV4-1	TRBJ2-7	-	TRBD2	TGCGCCAGCAGCCAAGCATTGACTAGCGGGAGCTCCTACGAGCAGTACTTC	CASSQALTSGSSYEQYF
TRBV6-5	TRBJ2-1	once	-	TGTGCCAGCAGCCCCCGGAAAAGCTCCTACAATGAGCAGTTCTTC	CASSPRKSSYNEQFF
TRBV6-1	TRBJ2-7	-	-	TGTGCCAGCAGGATGACAGGTACCTACGAGCAGTACTTC	CASRMTGTYEQYF
TRBV5-4	TRBJ2-3	-	TRBD2	TGTGCCGTCCCTGGGGTAGCGGGAGCAGCGGCAGATACGCAGTATTTT	CAVPGVAGAAADTQYF
TRBV9	TRBJ1-1	-	-	TGTGCCAGCAGCGTGACGGGTTCCTCGAACACTGAAGCTTTCTTT	CASSVTGSSNTEAFF
TRBV7-9	TRBJ1-2	few	-	TGTGCCAGCGGGGGCTACACCTTC	CASGGYTF
TRBV10-3	TRBJ1-1	-	-	TGTGCCATCAGTGAGTCACCGCAGGGGAACACTGAAGCTTTCTTT	CAISESPQGNTEAFF
TRBV9	TRBJ1-3	few	-	TGTGCCAGCAGCGTAGGGACCTCTGGAAACACCATATATTTT	CASSVGTSGNTIYF
TRBV7-9	TRBJ2-7	-	TRBD1	TGTGCCAGCAGCTTAGCGGGGGCGTTGGACAGGGGCTACGAGCAGTACTTC	CASSLAGALDRGYEQYF
TRBV7-9	TRBJ2-7	-	-	TGTGCCAGCAGCCCATCACAGGGACTGCTCGAGCAGTACTTC	CASSPSQGLLEQYF
TRBV6-5	TRBJ2-5	-	-	TGTGCCAGCAGGCGACGCACAGATCAAGAGACCCAGTACTTC	CASRRRTDQETQYF
TRBV29-1	TRBJ2-4	-	-	TGCAGCGTTGAGGACGGAAAACTAGCCAAAAACATTCAGTACTTC	CSVEDGKLAKNIQYF
TRBV6-1	TRBJ1-1	-	-	TGTGCCAGCAGTGAATTCGGGGTATCAGACATGAGCACTGAAGCTTTCTTT	CASSEFGVSDMSTEAFF